This T cell receptor beta chain derives from a study of a mutant IDH1 vaccine in newly diagnosed glioma. This clone was detected only once. Profiled with immunoSEQ multiplex PCR; TCRdb holds only in-frame clones, not every one. Of tens of thousands of clones listed, 70% to 80% were seen once; the top ten hold approximately 2%. V lost 7 bases and J 4 bases, leaving 16 bases between the germline ends. From germline, CDR1 is ENHRY and CDR2 SYGVKD. CDR3 length: 14 amino acids. Time point described: baseline, week 1 (first vaccination visit). The treatment was: pre-vaccination baseline after standard-of-care therapy.

The chain is built from TRBV10-3 and TRBJ1-1; D ambiguous. The source material was PBMCs, sampled from a glioma patient treated with radiotherapy, temozolomide or both. The clonotype was recovered from a woman in her thirties or forties with glioma. CDR3 sequence reads: CAITESPSGTEAFF. The CDR3 DNA is TGTGCCATCACCGAGAGTCCGTCGGGCACTGAAGCTTTCTTT.